This entry lists 32 T cell receptor beta chains sequenced from one sample in a study of CD8+ T cells in alopecia areata. As the sequencing template, cDNA was produced by extracting RNA and reverse transcribing it. TCRdb's table, derived via immunoSEQ multiplex PCR, lists solely in-frame clones and lacks some. The sample contains about 150,000 clones, roughly 48% of which appear only once. Sequenced: CD4+ T cells sorted from blood. These receptor sequences come from a human donor with alopecia areata.

This clone occurred a few times. The rearrangement links TRBV29-1 to TRBJ2-4; D gene ambiguous. From germline, CDR1 is SQVTM and CDR2 ANQGSEA. The CDR3 has 15 residues. V lost 7 bases and J 0 bases, leaving 16 bases between the germline ends. CDR3 nucleotides: TGCAGCGCCACAAACGTTGGTCTAGCCAAAAACATTCAGTACTTC. This codes for CSATNVGLAKNIQYF.

V usage is TRBV6-5 and J usage is TRBJ1-1; D remains unclear. V dropped 3 bases and J dropped 1 base, with 15 bases sitting between them. There are 16 residues in the CDR3. The V gene's germline CDR1 is MNHEY and CDR2 SVGAGI. The CDR3 coding sequence is TGTGCCAGCAGTTATTTGGGAGCAGGACCGAACACTGAAGCTTTCTTT. Translated, it gives CASSYLGAGPNTEAFF.

This clone was seen more than once but under ten times. In DNA, the CDR3 is TGCGCCAGCAGTCAATCGAAGGAGCAGGACCAAGAGACCCAGTACTTC. Amino acids: CASSQSKEQDQETQYF. The chain carries TRBV23-1 and TRBJ2-5; D ambiguous. TRBV23-1 is an ORF, and what it does is uncertain. The CDR3 runs to 16 residues. Between the trimmed V and J ends, which lost 0 bases and 0 bases, there was a span of 11 bases.

The V gene is TRBV20-1, the J gene TRBJ2-3, with no clear D. The CDR3 is 11 residues long. V shed 6 bases and J shed 3 bases, with 7 bases lying between them. From germline, CDR1 is DFQATT and CDR2 SNEGSKA (reference sequence). The CDR3 region is CSAMMTDTQYF. CDR3 in DNA: TGCAGTGCGATGATGACAGATACGCAGTATTTT.

The chain recombines TRBV15 with TRBJ1-5, with D perhaps TRBD1 (5 bases). CDR3 length equals 15 residues. V lost 5 bases to trimming and J lost 6 bases, with 17 bases between them. Germline V lookup: CDR1 LNHNV, CDR2 YYDKDF (reference sequence). The CDR3 reads CATSGGVPTGQPQHF. The DNA of the CDR3 is TGTGCCACCAGCGGGGGGGTCCCAACTGGTCAGCCCCAGCATTTT.

The chain joins TRBV5-1 to TRBJ2-7; perhaps TRBD2 as D (6 bases). CDR1 SGHRS and CDR2 YFSETQ come from the germline V gene. CDR3 length equals 14 residues. Trimming left V 5 bases short and J 4 bases short, with 16 bases between. The CDR3 DNA is TGCGCCAGCAGGGGGACGGGAGCGGTATACGAGCAGTACTTC. Its translation is CASRGTGAVYEQYF.

The CDR3 loop is CASSPRAVLAGPYEQYF. The CDR3, as DNA: TGTGCCAGCAGCCCCCGGGCAGTACTAGCGGGTCCCTACGAGCAGTACTTC. The chain joins TRBV13 to TRBJ2-5; 9 bases map to TRBD2. The DNA end favors TRBJ2-7, so the J call may be wrong. CDR3 size: 17 residues. The germline V gene encodes CDR1 PRHDT and CDR2 FYEKMQ (reference sequence).

This chain connects TRBV6-1 to TRBJ2-1; D gene uncertain. CDR1 MNHNS and CDR2 SASEGT come from the germline V gene. V lost 5 bases, J lost 0 bases, and 8 bases lay in between. The CDR3 extends over 14 amino acids. The CDR3 region has the DNA TGTGCCAGCAGTTCTGTAAGCTCCTACAATGAGCAGTTCTTC. Amino acid sequence: CASSSVSSYNEQFF.

The chain has TRBV28 and TRBJ1-2, with unresolved D. The CDR3 loop spans 13 amino acids. Germline V gene data show CDR1 as MDHEN and CDR2 as SYDVKM. V lost 4 bases to trimming and J lost 8 bases, with 14 bases between them. Written as DNA, the CDR3 is TGTGCCAGCAGTTCGACGCCGGGCGAGGGCTACACCTTC. Translating it yields CASSSTPGEGYTF.

This clone was observed a handful of times. The chain joins TRBV29-1 to TRBJ2-1; D is uncertain. Germline CDR1 and CDR2: SQVTM and ANQGSEA. This CDR3 spans 13 amino acids. Between the trimmed V and J ends, which lost 2 bases and 6 bases, there was a span of 11 bases. The CDR3 nucleotides read TGCAGCGTTGAATCAGTGCGGCTCAATGAGCAGTTCTTC. Its translation is CSVESVRLNEQFF.

This chain links TRBV5-1 with TRBJ2-7; 7 bases agree with TRBD1. CDR3 length equals 13 residues. Unmatched junction bases numbered 4, after V lost 4 bases and J lost 3 bases. Germline V gene sequence: CDR1 SGHRS, CDR2 YFSETQ. The CDR3 DNA reads TGCGCCAGCAGCCGAACAGGGGACTACGAGCAGTACTTC. This gives the protein CASSRTGDYEQYF.

The chain uses TRBV29-1 and TRBJ1-1; tentative D call: TRBD1 (5 bases). Trimming cost V 7 bases and J 2 bases, with 17 bases left between them. This CDR3 comprises 14 residues. The germline V gene has CDR1 SQVTM and CDR2 ANQGSEA. CDR3 residues: CSGSRGGSNTEAFF. CDR3 bases: TGCAGCGGATCCCGGGGGGGTTCCAACACTGAAGCTTTCTTT.

The rearrangement links TRBV10-1 to TRBJ2-5, with 7 bases aligning to TRBD1. There are 15 residues in the CDR3. V was clipped by 2 bases and J by 2 bases; unmatched bases: 5. CDR1 WNHNN and CDR2 SYGVQD come from the germline V gene (reference sequence). The CDR3 loop is CASSEHGGQQETQYF. For the CDR3, the DNA is TGCGCCAGCAGTGAGCATGGGGGACAGCAAGAGACCCAGTACTTC.

The chain links TRBV13 to TRBJ2-7, with a possible D match to TRBD1 (6 bases). V lost 6 bases to trimming and J lost 5 bases, with 14 bases between them. This CDR3 comprises 13 residues. The germline V gene encodes CDR1 PRHDT and CDR2 FYEKMQ (reference sequence). The CDR3 coding sequence is TGTGCCAGCAGTAGAACCAGGGGCCACGAGCAGTACTTC. This codes for CASSRTRGHEQYF.

This clone was seen a few times. The CDR3 here is CASSTTGTGETQYF. The DNA of the CDR3 is TGTGCCAGCAGTACAACGGGAACGGGGGAGACCCAGTACTTC. V is TRBV25-1 and J is TRBJ2-5; a weak D match, TRBD2 (5 bases). The germline V gene encodes CDR1 MGHDK and CDR2 SYGVNS. The ends were cut back, 5 bases at V and 5 bases at J, with 15 bases in the middle. This CDR3 region has 14 residues.

The J gene is TRBJ2-7, the V gene TRBV7-9; no clear D gene. V was pared by 4 bases and J by 0 bases, with 16 bases between. Germline CDR1 is SEHNR and CDR2 is FQNEAQ (reference sequence). CDR3 length: 16 amino acids. The CDR3 loop is CASSSIRTLSSYEQYF. CDR3 nucleotides: TGTGCCAGCAGCTCTATCAGGACGTTGAGCTCCTACGAGCAGTACTTC.

The V and J genes are TRBV5-1 and TRBJ2-5, with D possibly being TRBD1 or TRBD2 (6 bases each). V lost 5 bases and J 5 bases, leaving 19 bases between the germline ends. This CDR3 spans 15 amino acids. The germline gives CDR1 SGHRS, CDR2 YFSETQ. For the CDR3, the DNA is TGCGCCAGCAGTTTCACCTCCGGGGGCGGGGAGACCCAGTACTTC. Its protein is CASSFTSGGGETQYF.

The chain couples TRBV29-1 to TRBJ1-4; TRBD1 agrees at 10 bases. V gave up 6 bases and J gave up 3 bases; unmatched junction bases: 4. Germline-derived CDR1 and CDR2 are SQVTM and ANQGSEA. The CDR3 is 14 residues long. CDR3 residues: CSVRQGAPNEKLFF. The DNA of the CDR3 is TGCAGCGTGCGACAGGGGGCACCTAATGAAAAACTGTTTTTT.

In its sample, this clone was seen a few times. The genes are TRBV29-1 and TRBJ2-7; D may be TRBD2 (6 bases). The CDR3 has 14 amino acids. With 6 bases removed from V and 0 bases from J, the gap between germline ends came to 15 bases. The V gene's germline CDR1 is SQVTM and CDR2 ANQGSEA. The CDR3 DNA reads TGCAGCGTGCCCAGCGGAGGGAGCTCCTACGAGCAGTACTTC. It yields the protein CSVPSGGSSYEQYF.

This clone was detected only a few times. The genes are TRBV5-1 and TRBJ2-3; TRBD2 aligns across 7 bases. Germline CDR1 is SGHRS and CDR2 is YFSETQ. There are 15 residues in the CDR3. V was pared by 1 base and J by 3 bases, with 5 bases of the junction left unmatched. The CDR3, as DNA: TGCGCCAGCAGCTTGTGGCTAGCGGAGACAGATACGCAGTATTTT. Encoded protein: CASSLWLAETDTQYF.

This clone has only a few counts. The rearrangement joins TRBV28 to TRBJ1-2; maybe TRBD1 (5 bases). Trimming left V 11 bases short and J 8 bases short, with 18 bases between. The length of the CDR3 is 12 residues. The germline V gene has CDR1 MDHEN and CDR2 SYDVKM. The CDR3 nucleotides read TGTGCCGGTCACACCCAGGGCGGAGGCTACACCTTC. Its protein is CAGHTQGGGYTF.

J is TRBJ2-3 and V is TRBV9; 7 bases match TRBD1. Looked up from germline, CDR1 is SGDLS and CDR2 is YYNGEE. This CDR3 is 14 amino acids long. V lost 6 bases, J lost 6 bases, and 10 bases stayed unmatched. The CDR3 nucleotides read TGTGCCAGCAATAGTGGACAGGCCGTCGATACGCAGTATTTT. Encoded protein: CASNSGQAVDTQYF.

The CDR3 region is CASSPTSTQETQYF. CDR3 DNA: TGCGCCAGCAGCCCGACTAGTACCCAAGAGACCCAGTACTTC. This rearrangement joins TRBV5-1 to TRBJ2-5, with D possibly being TRBD2 (6 bases). Germline lookup yields CDR1 SGHRS and CDR2 YFSETQ. V dropped 4 bases and J dropped 1 base, with 11 bases sitting between them. CDR3 length: 14 residues.

V and J are TRBV30 and TRBJ2-7; TRBD2 might be the D (6 bases). Trimming cost V 4 bases and J 6 bases, with 13 bases left between them. The CDR3 is made up of 12 amino acids. CDR1 is GTSNPN and CDR2 is SVGIG in the germline V gene (reference sequence). CDR3 in DNA: TGTGCCTGGACCCGGGGGAGCGGCGAGCAGTACTTC. Protein: CAWTRGSGEQYF.

This clone came up a few times. This rearrangement joins TRBV4-1 to TRBJ2-1; the match to TRBD2 covers 8 bases. Germline CDR1 reads MGHRA; CDR2 reads YSYEKL. The J segment lost 6 bases and the V segment lost 0 bases, leaving 10 bases of the junction unmatched. This CDR3 has 17 amino acids. The CDR3 reads CASSQDGQLAGGNEQFF. DNA of the CDR3: TGCGCCAGCAGCCAAGATGGGCAGCTAGCGGGTGGCAATGAGCAGTTCTTC.

This clone was picked up many times. The chain employs TRBV14 and TRBJ2-7; D is unclear. The length of the CDR3 is 14 residues. Per the germline V gene, CDR1 is SGHDN and CDR2 is FVKESK. V gave up 5 bases and J gave up 2 bases, with 13 bases separating them. The CDR3 protein is CASSSQGPTYEQYF. DNA of the CDR3: TGTGCCAGCAGCTCCCAAGGCCCAACCTACGAGCAGTACTTC.

This chain links TRBV7-9 with TRBJ2-3, with 7 bases that match TRBD2. The trim removed 1 base at V and 6 bases at J, leaving 7 bases unmatched. This CDR3 comprises 15 residues. CDR1 is SEHNR, CDR2 FQNEAQ, per germline (reference sequence). As DNA, the CDR3 is TGTGCCAGCAGCTTAGAAGGCGGGAGACTGGATACGCAGTATTTT. It is translated as CASSLEGGRLDTQYF.

This clone was seen more than once but under ten times. The chain is built from TRBV29-1 and TRBJ2-7, with TRBD1 identical over 8 bases. Germline CDR1 is SQVTM and CDR2 is ANQGSEA. Trimming removed 0 bases from V and 0 bases from J; junction bases left unmatched: 4. CDR3 size: 15 residues. CDR3 amino acids: CSVEDRQGASYEQYF. DNA for the CDR3: TGCAGCGTTGAAGATCGTCAGGGGGCCTCCTACGAGCAGTACTTC.

This clone was picked up a small number of times. This chain connects TRBV19 to TRBJ2-3; the D call may be TRBD1 or TRBD2 (5 bases each). The V gene lost 2 bases and the J gene lost 1 base, with 7 bases spanning the gap. Looked up from germline, CDR1 is LNHDA and CDR2 is SQIVND (reference sequence). The CDR3 extends over 14 amino acids. The CDR3 DNA reads TGTGCCAGTAGTATAAGGGGAGGCACAGATACGCAGTATTTT. Its translation: CASSIRGGTDTQYF. Full variable domain (rest looked up from reference TRBV19 and TRBJ2-3): DGGITQSPKYLFRKEGQNVTLSCEQNLNHDAMYWYRQDPGQGLRLIYYSQIVNDFQKGDIAEGYSVSREKKESFPLTVTSAQKNPTAFYLCASSIRGGTDTQYFGPGTRLTVL.

The table lists this clone with a few counts. V gene TRBV6-5 combines with J gene TRBJ2-5; D unclear. The CDR3 is made up of 12 amino acids. CDR1 is MNHEY, CDR2 SVGAGI, per germline. Deletions cut 2 bases from V and 1 base from J, with 2 bases between. The CDR3 sequence: CASSYGQETQYF. For the CDR3, the DNA is TGTGCCAGCAGTTACGGCCAAGAGACCCAGTACTTC.

V and J are TRBV29-1 and TRBJ2-1; 8 positions agree with TRBD1. The ends lost 3 bases at V and 9 bases at J; junction bases unmatched: 7. The germline gives CDR1 SQVTM, CDR2 ANQGSEA. The CDR3 extends over 13 amino acids. For the CDR3, the DNA is TGCAGCGTTGATGGTCCAGGGGGCTTTGAGCAGTTCTTC. It encodes CSVDGPGGFEQFF.

This rearrangement joins TRBV9 to TRBJ2-1; 9 bases line up with TRBD2. After removal of 2 bases from V and 5 bases from J, the junction contained 5 bases not matched to a gene. This CDR3 is built from 15 residues. From germline, CDR1 is SGDLS and CDR2 YYNGEE. The CDR3 coding sequence is TGTGCCAGCAGCGTTTCGACTAGCGGCAACAATGAGCAGTTCTTC. This encodes CASSVSTSGNNEQFF.